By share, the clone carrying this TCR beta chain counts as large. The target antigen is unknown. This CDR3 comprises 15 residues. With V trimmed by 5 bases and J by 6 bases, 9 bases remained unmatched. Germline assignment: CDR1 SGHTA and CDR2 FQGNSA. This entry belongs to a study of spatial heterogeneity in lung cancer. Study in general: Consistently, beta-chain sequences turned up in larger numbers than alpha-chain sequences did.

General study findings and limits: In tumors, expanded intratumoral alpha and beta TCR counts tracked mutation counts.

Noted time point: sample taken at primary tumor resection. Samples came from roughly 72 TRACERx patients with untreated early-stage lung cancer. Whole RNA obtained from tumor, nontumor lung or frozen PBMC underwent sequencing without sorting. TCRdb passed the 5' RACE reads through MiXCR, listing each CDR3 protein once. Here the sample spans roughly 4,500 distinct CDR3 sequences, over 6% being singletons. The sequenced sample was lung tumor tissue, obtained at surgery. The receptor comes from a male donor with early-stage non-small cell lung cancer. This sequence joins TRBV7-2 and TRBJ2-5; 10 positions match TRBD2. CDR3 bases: TGTGCCAGCAGCGCTGGGACTAGCGTAATCCAGACCCAGTACTTC. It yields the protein CASSAGTSVIQTQYF.